Included here is one T cell receptor (beta chain) sequence, with context. Its antigen remains unknown. This record comes from a study of T-cell reconstitution after alpha-beta-depleted transplantation in children. Trimming cost V 0 bases and J 1 base, with 10 bases left between them. The germline V gene encodes CDR1 LGHNA and CDR2 YSLEER. The CDR3 totals 15 residues. Unique molecular identifiers were used in preparing the TCRbeta library. TCRdb redid the calling of the PCR reads with MiXCR, one entry per CDR3 protein. The sample yields around 420,000 distinct CDR3 sequences, roughly 17% seen once. Overall study findings and caveats: Some patients' high day-60 TCRbeta diversity was attributed to recipient cells surviving conditioning. One year after transplant, T-cell counts and diversity came mostly from newly produced T cells. Several hundred expanded graft clones reportedly gave rise to the alpha-beta T cells present about two months after transplant.

The sequences come from PBMCs, mostly from graft donor cells, collected 360 days after TCRalphabeta/CD19-depleted stem cell transplant. The J gene is TRBJ2-7, the V gene TRBV4-3; maybe TRBD2 (5 bases). This receptor was obtained from a boy in the first two years of life who had a stem cell transplant for Wiskott-Aldrich syndrome, so the T cells may come from the graft donor. CDR3 DNA sequence: TGCGCCAGCAGCCAAGAGTTACTAGGATCCTACGAGCAGTACTTC. Its protein product is CASSQELLGSYEQYF.